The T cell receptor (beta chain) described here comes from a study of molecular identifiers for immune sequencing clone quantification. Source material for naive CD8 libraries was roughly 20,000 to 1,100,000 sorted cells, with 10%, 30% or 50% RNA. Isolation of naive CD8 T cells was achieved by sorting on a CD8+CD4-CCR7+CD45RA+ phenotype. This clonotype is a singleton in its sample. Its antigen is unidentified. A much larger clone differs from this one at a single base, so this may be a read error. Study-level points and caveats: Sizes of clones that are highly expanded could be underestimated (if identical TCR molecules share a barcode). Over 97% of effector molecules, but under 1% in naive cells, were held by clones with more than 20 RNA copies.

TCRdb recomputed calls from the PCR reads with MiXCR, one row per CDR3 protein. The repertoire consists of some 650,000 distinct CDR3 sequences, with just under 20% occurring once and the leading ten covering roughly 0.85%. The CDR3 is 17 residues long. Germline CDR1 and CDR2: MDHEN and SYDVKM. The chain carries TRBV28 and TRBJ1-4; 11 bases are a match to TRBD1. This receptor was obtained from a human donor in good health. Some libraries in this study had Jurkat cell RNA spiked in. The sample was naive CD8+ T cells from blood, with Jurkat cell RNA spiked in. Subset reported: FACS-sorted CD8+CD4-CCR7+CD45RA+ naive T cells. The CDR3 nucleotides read TGTGCCAGCAGGGCCGGGACAGGGGGTTCAACTAATGAAGAACTGTTTTTT. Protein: CASRAGTGGSTNEELFF.